Listed below are T cell receptor beta chains from one sample, sequenced in a study of beta chain features in type 1 diabetes. TCRdb's table, derived via immunoSEQ multiplex PCR, lists solely in-frame clones and lacks some. The table has approximately 280,000 clones, 15% seen once; the top ten hold approximately 0.015%. Sequencing was performed on naive CD4+ T cells from blood. These receptors all stem from a man in his late teens or twenties with type 1 diabetes. Both conserved end residues are part of each CDR3. D genes are given only for firm matches. Clone sizes are given selectively: once, few, many, or a class where the clone is expanded.

d_call: TRBD1
v_call: TRBV30
clone_size: -
j_call: TRBJ1-4
cdr3_length: 13
cdr3_aa: CAGTVATNEKLFF
cdr3_nt: TGTGCCGGGACAGTTGCAACTAATGAAAAACTGTTTTTT

d_call: -
v_call: TRBV28
clone_size: -
j_call: TRBJ1-1
cdr3_length: 14
cdr3_aa: CASSWGGKSTDAFF
cdr3_nt: TGTGCCAGCAGCTGGGGGGGGAAGAGCACTGATGCTTTCTTT

d_call: -
v_call: TRBV20-1
clone_size: few
j_call: TRBJ2-5
cdr3_length: 11
cdr3_aa: CSPRRRETQYF
cdr3_nt: TGCAGCCCTCGTAGGAGGGAGACCCAGTACTTC

d_call: -
v_call: TRBV7-9
clone_size: few
j_call: TRBJ2-5
cdr3_length: 13
cdr3_aa: CASSLQGLETQYF
cdr3_nt: TGTGCCAGCAGCTTACAGGGACTAGAGACCCAGTACTTC

d_call: -
v_call: TRBV30
clone_size: -
j_call: TRBJ1-2
cdr3_length: 12
cdr3_aa: CAWSIGNKGYTF
cdr3_nt: TGTGCCTGGAGTATTGGTAACAAGGGCTACACCTTC

d_call: -
v_call: TRBV25-1
clone_size: few
j_call: TRBJ2-5
cdr3_length: 14
cdr3_aa: CASSEAGLQETQYF
cdr3_nt: TGTGCCAGCAGTGAGGCAGGGCTCCAAGAGACCCAGTACTTC

d_call: TRBD1
v_call: TRBV9
clone_size: -
j_call: TRBJ2-7
cdr3_length: 15
cdr3_aa: CASSDGSGQLYEQYF
cdr3_nt: TGTGCCAGCAGCGACGGGTCGGGACAGCTCTACGAGCAGTACTTC

d_call: TRBD2
v_call: TRBV5-6
clone_size: -
j_call: TRBJ2-7
cdr3_length: 13
cdr3_aa: CASSRGRPYEQYF
cdr3_nt: TGTGCCAGCAGCCGCGGGAGACCCTACGAGCAGTACTTC

d_call: TRBD2
v_call: TRBV6-6
clone_size: few
j_call: TRBJ2-7
cdr3_length: 15
cdr3_aa: CASSKVAGVVYEQYF
cdr3_nt: TGTGCCAGCAGCAAGGTAGCGGGAGTCGTCTACGAGCAGTACTTC

d_call: TRBD1
v_call: TRBV5-1
clone_size: few
j_call: TRBJ2-4
cdr3_length: 14
cdr3_aa: CASSRQGYLDIQYF
cdr3_nt: TGCGCCAGCAGTCGACAGGGGTACTTGGACATTCAGTACTTC

d_call: -
v_call: TRBV5-1
clone_size: -
j_call: TRBJ2-5
cdr3_length: 17
cdr3_aa: CASSFRGRSTARETQYF
cdr3_nt: TGCGCCAGCAGCTTTCGGGGAAGGAGTACGGCGCGAGAGACCCAGTACTTC

d_call: -
v_call: TRBV6-7
clone_size: few
j_call: TRBJ2-1
cdr3_length: 11
cdr3_aa: CASSYLSEQFF
cdr3_nt: TGTGCCAGCAGTTACTTGAGTGAGCAGTTCTTC

d_call: TRBD2
v_call: TRBV7-8
clone_size: -
j_call: TRBJ2-7
cdr3_length: 15
cdr3_aa: CASSLEGGRSFEQYF
cdr3_nt: TGTGCCAGCAGCTTAGAAGGCGGGAGGTCGTTCGAGCAGTACTTC

d_call: TRBD1
v_call: TRBV6-5
clone_size: -
j_call: TRBJ1-2
cdr3_length: 14
cdr3_aa: CASRQMTGGHGYTF
cdr3_nt: TGTGCCAGCAGGCAAATGACAGGGGGTCATGGCTACACCTTC

d_call: TRBD1
v_call: TRBV6-6
clone_size: few
j_call: TRBJ1-2
cdr3_length: 14
cdr3_aa: CASSPTGTGGGYTF
cdr3_nt: TGTGCCAGCAGCCCAACCGGGACAGGGGGCGGCTACACCTTC

d_call: -
v_call: TRBV28
clone_size: few
j_call: TRBJ2-5
cdr3_length: 12
cdr3_aa: CASSAVQETQYF
cdr3_nt: TGTGCCAGCAGTGCAGTTCAAGAGACCCAGTACTTC

d_call: -
v_call: TRBV5-1
clone_size: -
j_call: TRBJ1-2
cdr3_length: 13
cdr3_aa: CASSLAPSHGYTF
cdr3_nt: TGCGCCAGCAGCTTAGCGCCCAGCCATGGCTACACCTTC

d_call: TRBD1
v_call: TRBV5-6
clone_size: -
j_call: TRBJ2-4
cdr3_length: 16
cdr3_aa: CASSYRQGTAKNIQYF
cdr3_nt: TGTGCCAGCAGCTACCGACAGGGTACGGCCAAAAACATTCAGTACTTC

d_call: TRBD1
v_call: TRBV30
clone_size: -
j_call: TRBJ1-1
cdr3_length: 12
cdr3_aa: CAWNSGGAFAFF
cdr3_nt: TGTGCCTGGAATTCAGGGGGCGCGTTTGCTTTCTTT

d_call: -
v_call: TRBV28
clone_size: few
j_call: TRBJ2-4
cdr3_length: 16
cdr3_aa: CASSLMAGEAKNIQYF
cdr3_nt: TGTGCCAGCAGTTTGATGGCAGGGGAAGCCAAAAACATTCAGTACTTC

d_call: -
v_call: TRBV6-5
clone_size: -
j_call: TRBJ1-2
cdr3_length: 16
cdr3_aa: CASSYFGAQGLGGYTF
cdr3_nt: TGTGCCAGCAGTTACTTCGGGGCACAGGGCCTCGGCGGCTACACCTTC

d_call: -
v_call: TRBV29-1
clone_size: -
j_call: TRBJ2-1
cdr3_length: 13
cdr3_aa: CSVEGRAYNEQFF
cdr3_nt: TGCAGCGTTGAGGGCAGGGCCTACAATGAGCAGTTCTTC

d_call: -
v_call: TRBV4-2
clone_size: -
j_call: TRBJ1-5
cdr3_length: 13
cdr3_aa: CASSQSYNQPQHF
cdr3_nt: TGTGCCAGCAGCCAGTCTTACAATCAGCCCCAGCATTTT

d_call: -
v_call: TRBV28
clone_size: few
j_call: TRBJ1-2
cdr3_length: 16
cdr3_aa: CASSRLRGGGLDGYTF
cdr3_nt: TGTGCCAGCAGTCGCCTGAGGGGAGGGGGGCTGGATGGCTACACCTTC

d_call: -
v_call: TRBV23-1
clone_size: few
j_call: TRBJ1-5
cdr3_length: 14
cdr3_aa: CASSQSDTDQPQHF
cdr3_nt: TGCGCCAGCAGTCAATCGGACACAGATCAGCCCCAGCATTTT

d_call: -
v_call: TRBV28
clone_size: few
j_call: TRBJ2-3
cdr3_length: 16
cdr3_aa: CASSLAGIASTDTQYF
cdr3_nt: TGTGCCAGCAGTTTAGCGGGAATAGCTAGCACAGATACGCAGTATTTT

d_call: -
v_call: TRBV7-9
clone_size: -
j_call: TRBJ2-5
cdr3_length: 14
cdr3_aa: CASSLGTAQETQYF
cdr3_nt: TGTGCCAGCAGCTTAGGGACAGCACAAGAGACCCAGTACTTC

d_call: TRBD1
v_call: TRBV6-1
clone_size: -
j_call: TRBJ2-7
cdr3_length: 13
cdr3_aa: CASSRDRAYEQYF
cdr3_nt: TGTGCCAGCAGTCGGGACAGAGCCTACGAGCAGTACTTC

d_call: -
v_call: TRBV11-2
clone_size: -
j_call: TRBJ2-5
cdr3_length: 13
cdr3_aa: CASSLQGIGTQYF
cdr3_nt: TGTGCCAGCAGCCTACAGGGAATTGGGACCCAGTACTTC

d_call: -
v_call: TRBV29-1
clone_size: -
j_call: TRBJ1-1
cdr3_length: 12
cdr3_aa: CSAGPGGPEAFF
cdr3_nt: TGCAGCGCGGGACCGGGGGGCCCTGAAGCTTTCTTT

d_call: -
v_call: TRBV11-2
clone_size: few
j_call: TRBJ1-5
cdr3_length: 14
cdr3_aa: CASSYGTPNQPQHF
cdr3_nt: TGTGCCAGCAGCTATGGGACACCCAATCAGCCCCAGCATTTT

d_call: -
v_call: TRBV18
clone_size: -
j_call: TRBJ1-6
cdr3_length: 16
cdr3_aa: CASSPPSRTENSPLHF
cdr3_nt: TGTGCCAGCTCACCGCCGTCACGGACAGAGAATTCACCCCTCCACTTT

d_call: -
v_call: TRBV15
clone_size: -
j_call: TRBJ1-1
cdr3_length: 14
cdr3_aa: CATSRDLGSMRAFF
cdr3_nt: TGTGCCACCAGCAGAGATCTGGGCAGCATGAGAGCTTTCTTT

d_call: TRBD2
v_call: TRBV5-6
clone_size: few
j_call: TRBJ2-1
cdr3_length: 17
cdr3_aa: CASSLVAGSSSYNEQFF
cdr3_nt: TGTGCCAGCAGCTTGGTAGCGGGGAGCAGTTCCTACAATGAGCAGTTCTTC

d_call: -
v_call: TRBV2
clone_size: -
j_call: TRBJ2-1
cdr3_length: 13
cdr3_aa: CASGGFPGDEQFF
cdr3_nt: TGTGCCAGCGGGGGCTTCCCCGGCGATGAGCAGTTCTTC

d_call: -
v_call: TRBV27
clone_size: once
j_call: TRBJ2-1
cdr3_length: 14
cdr3_aa: CASSLMGGLGRQFF
cdr3_nt: TGTGCCAGCAGTTTAATGGGTGGGTTGGGCCGGCAGTTCTTC

d_call: TRBD2
v_call: TRBV15
clone_size: -
j_call: TRBJ2-7
cdr3_length: 15
cdr3_aa: CATSREAGALGEQYF
cdr3_nt: TGTGCCACCAGCAGAGAAGCGGGGGCCCTAGGCGAGCAGTACTTC

d_call: TRBD1
v_call: TRBV27
clone_size: -
j_call: TRBJ1-2
cdr3_length: 17
cdr3_aa: CASSVLGTGGLMGGYTF
cdr3_nt: TGTGCCAGCAGCGTACTTGGGACAGGGGGCTTGATGGGTGGCTACACCTTC

d_call: -
v_call: TRBV28
clone_size: -
j_call: TRBJ1-2
cdr3_length: 11
cdr3_aa: CASLSNYGYTF
cdr3_nt: TGTGCCAGCTTATCTAACTATGGCTACACCTTC

d_call: TRBD2
v_call: TRBV7-9
clone_size: -
j_call: TRBJ2-7
cdr3_length: 17
cdr3_aa: CASTLTGYSGSTYEQYF
cdr3_nt: TGTGCCAGCACCCTAACGGGCTATAGCGGGAGTACCTACGAGCAGTACTTC

d_call: TRBD1
v_call: TRBV5-6
clone_size: -
j_call: TRBJ1-2
cdr3_length: 14
cdr3_aa: CASSLAIQGRGYTF
cdr3_nt: TGTGCCAGCAGCTTGGCCATACAGGGGCGCGGCTACACCTTC

d_call: -
v_call: TRBV7-6
clone_size: -
j_call: TRBJ2-7
cdr3_length: 15
cdr3_aa: CASSLARGAPYEQYF
cdr3_nt: TGTGCCAGCAGCTTAGCCAGGGGAGCCCCCTACGAGCAGTACTTC

d_call: -
v_call: TRBV29-1
clone_size: -
j_call: TRBJ2-3
cdr3_length: 14
cdr3_aa: CSVVVRASTDTQYF
cdr3_nt: TGCAGCGTTGTTGTCAGGGCTAGCACAGATACGCAGTATTTT

d_call: -
v_call: TRBV7-9
clone_size: -
j_call: TRBJ1-2
cdr3_length: 17
cdr3_aa: CASSPKVGRRINYGYTF
cdr3_nt: TGTGCCAGCAGCCCGAAGGTAGGACGGAGGATTAACTATGGCTACACCTTC

d_call: TRBD1
v_call: TRBV7-2
clone_size: few
j_call: TRBJ2-5
cdr3_length: 15
cdr3_aa: CASSLQGAVKETQYF
cdr3_nt: TGTGCCAGCAGCCTCCAGGGGGCTGTGAAAGAGACCCAGTACTTC